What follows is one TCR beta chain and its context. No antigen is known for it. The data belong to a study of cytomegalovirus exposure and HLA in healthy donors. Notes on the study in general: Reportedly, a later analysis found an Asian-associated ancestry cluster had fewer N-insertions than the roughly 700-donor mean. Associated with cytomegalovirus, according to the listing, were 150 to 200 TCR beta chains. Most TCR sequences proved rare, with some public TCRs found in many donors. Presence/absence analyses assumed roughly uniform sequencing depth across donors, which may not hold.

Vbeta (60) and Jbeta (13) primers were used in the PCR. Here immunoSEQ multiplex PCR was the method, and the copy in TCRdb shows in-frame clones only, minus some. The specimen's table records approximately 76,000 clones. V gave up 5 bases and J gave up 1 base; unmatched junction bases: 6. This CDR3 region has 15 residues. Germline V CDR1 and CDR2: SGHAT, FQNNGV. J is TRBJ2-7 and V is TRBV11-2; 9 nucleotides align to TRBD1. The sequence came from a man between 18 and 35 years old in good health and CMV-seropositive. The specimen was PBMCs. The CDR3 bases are TGTGCCAGCAGCGGCGGACAGGGGAGATCCTACGAGCAGTACTTC. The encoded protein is CASSGGQGRSYEQYF.